This record looks at one T cell receptor beta chain sequence and its context. These data belong to a study of cytomegalovirus exposure and HLA in healthy donors. Study as a whole: In an earlier analysis, some 110 million unique TCR beta sequences were found from about 180 million T cells.

PCR used 60 Vbeta primers and 13 Jbeta primers. Assay: immunoSEQ multiplex PCR; the TCRdb copy retains only in-frame clones and omits some. The sample records about 170,000 clones, 85% being singletons. The specimen sequenced was PBMCs. The clonotype originates from a boy aged 2 to 9 in good health and CMV-seronegative.

The CDR3 DNA reads as TGTGCCTCGGGGTTGGGGGACAGGCGGCAAAAACTGTTTTTT. Residues: CASGLGDRRQKLFF. The rearrangement uses TRBV19 and TRBJ1-4; 8 bases agree with TRBD1. Trimming removed 11 bases from V and 9 bases from J; junction bases left unmatched: 14. The CDR3 is made up of 14 amino acids. The germline gives CDR1 LNHDA, CDR2 SQIVND (reference sequence).